This section outlines one T cell receptor (beta chain) sequence together with its context. Its specific antigen is unknown. Germline is not matched at one junction end, which may reflect a read error. This sample is part of a study of identical twins (dated by TCRdb to the mid-2010s). The study in broad terms: To test whether fetal clonotypes persist, the study used deep sequencing on TCR alpha and beta repertoires from monozygotic twins, unrelated adults of various ages, and cord blood. Replicate twin experiments were performed at different times using different library preparation protocols to rule out contamination.

Overall study results and their limits: Excess twin sharing in beta out-of-frame sequences was weaker because fewer shared sequences lowered the signal-to-noise ratio. In monozygotic twins, recombination models systematically underestimated out-of-frame TCR alpha sharing, but the models matched the sharing seen between unrelated individuals. Because the same donors could not be followed over many years, the conclusions relied on cross-sectional statistical analysis. Compared with coincidental sharing between unrelated individuals, an excess of low generation-probability sequences was observed among out-of-frame TCR alpha sequences shared between twins. Invariant T cells such as MAIT and iNKT could partly confound zero-insertion analyses, although diverse VJ usage argued against such confounding for most clonotypes. Fewer insertions were carried by abundant cord blood beta clonotypes, a similar but weaker trend appeared in young adult naive repertoires, and no such trend appeared in memory repertoires.

From the germline V gene, CDR1 is SQVTM and CDR2 is ANQGSEA. The CDR3 runs 15 amino acids, cysteine and phenylalanine included. Just the 45-base CDR3 DNA is kept, in frame starting at base 1. Only healthy Caucasian donors were included. Three pairs of female monozygotic twins, all aged about 18 to 30 years, made up the twin cohort. Peripheral blood mononuclear cells were the source from which RNA for the TCR libraries was isolated. The protocol used for the library was 5' RACE. This sample was sequenced with an Illumina HiSeq 2000. Template switching introduced a universal primer binding site; the final cDNA contained a unique molecular identifier, enabling accurate counting of TCR cDNA molecules. First-strand cDNA for TCR alpha and beta chains was synthesized from specific primers in the conserved constant-segment region. To control for contamination, each cDNA library was double barcoded with a SMART-Mk sample barcode plus Illumina barcodes. TruSeq adapter sequences and Illumina sample barcodes were added in two successive PCR steps. The TCR alpha and beta cDNA libraries were sequenced on the Illumina HiSeq platform using custom primers. The published analysis was carried out like this. Unique molecular identifiers were extracted from raw reads with MiGEC, and CDR3 positions were determined with MiXCR. For each individual, recombination models were inferred using an EM algorithm with the repgenHMM and IGoR tools. Shared clonotype analysis was performed with the tcR package in R, normalizing sharing by the product of cloneset sizes. To study raw recombination without the effects of thymic and clonal selection, out-of-frame nonproductive sequences were analyzed. TCRdb reprocessing: public reads trimmed at Q25 with fastp, clones called with MiXCR, in-frame beta chains kept. Records with the same CDR3 protein are collapsed into one entry carrying the most frequent genes and DNA. What appears here as the V and J calls and clone size reflects TCRdb's work, not the paper's. The sample data list around 960,000 distinct CDR3 sequences, and roughly an eighth of these were observed just once. The ten top clones hold about 1.5% of the sample.

This sample also appeared in a second study, on yellow fever vaccine responses in identical twins. The second paper states: According to the authors, in identical twins the way T cells responded to vaccination appeared partly convergent and partly personalized. In the study, vaccine-responding T cell clones were precisely tracked in identical twins.

The chain is assembled from TRBV29-1 and TRBJ1-1; tentative D gene TRBD1, with 5 bases matching. This clonotype was obtained from a woman under 30 in good health. The sequenced material came from PBMCs. The CDR3 region reads CSVKEGQGMNTEAFF. Here is the DNA: TGCAGCGTTAAAGAAGGTCAGGGAATGAACACTGAAGCTTTCTTT.